This T cell receptor beta chain is drawn from a study of control samples from healthy donors and cancer patients. As regards this clone: The same CDR3 is also encoded by other DNA sequences in this sample.

V shed 1 base and J shed 1 base, with 5 bases lying between them. Germline-derived CDR1 and CDR2 are KGHSH and LQKENI. The CDR3 length is 13 residues. TCRdb's copy holds only in-frame clones and misses some; the assay was immunoSEQ multiplex PCR. The data contain about 150,000 clones, about 94% of them singletons. Specimen: PBMCs. This TCR was recovered from a man in his fifties or sixties with colorectal cancer. The chain carries TRBV18 and TRBJ2-7; D perhaps matches TRBD1 (5 bases). The CDR3 region has the DNA TGTGCCAGCTCACCACAGGGGTCCTACGAGCAGTACTTC. It codes for CASSPQGSYEQYF.